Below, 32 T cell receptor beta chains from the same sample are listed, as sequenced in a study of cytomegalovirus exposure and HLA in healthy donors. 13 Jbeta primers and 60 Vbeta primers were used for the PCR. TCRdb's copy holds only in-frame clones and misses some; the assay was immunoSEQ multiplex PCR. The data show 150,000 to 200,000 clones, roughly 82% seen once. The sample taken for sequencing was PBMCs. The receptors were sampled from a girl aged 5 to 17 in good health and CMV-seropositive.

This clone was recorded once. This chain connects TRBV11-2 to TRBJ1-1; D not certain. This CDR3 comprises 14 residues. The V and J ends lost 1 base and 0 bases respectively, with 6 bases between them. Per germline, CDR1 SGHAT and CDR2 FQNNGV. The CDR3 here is CASSLVGLNTEAFF. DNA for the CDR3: TGTGCCAGCAGCTTAGTCGGTCTGAACACTGAAGCTTTCTTT. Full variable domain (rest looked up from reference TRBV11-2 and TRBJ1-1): EAGVAQSPRYKIIEKRQSVAFWCNPISGHATLYWYQQILGQGPKLLIQFQNNGVVDDSQLPKDRFSAERLKGVDSTLKIQPAKLEDSAVYLCASSLVGLNTEAFFGQGTRLTVV.

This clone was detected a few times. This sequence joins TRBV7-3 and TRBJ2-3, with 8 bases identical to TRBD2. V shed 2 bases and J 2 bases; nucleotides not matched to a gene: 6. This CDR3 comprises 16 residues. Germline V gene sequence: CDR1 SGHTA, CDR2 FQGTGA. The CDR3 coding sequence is TGTGCCAGCAGCTTAGTGGCGGGGGGAGTCACAGATACGCAGTATTTT. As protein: CASSLVAGGVTDTQYF.

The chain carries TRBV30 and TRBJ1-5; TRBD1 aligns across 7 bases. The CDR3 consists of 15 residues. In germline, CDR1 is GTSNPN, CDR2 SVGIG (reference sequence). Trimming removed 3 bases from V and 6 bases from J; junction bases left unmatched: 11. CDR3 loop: CAWRGRGAFGQPQHF. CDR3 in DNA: TGTGCCTGGAGGGGCAGGGGGGCTTTCGGTCAGCCCCAGCATTTT.

The CDR3: CASSPGQGFRETQYF. DNA of the CDR3: TGTGCCAGTAGTCCGGGACAGGGGTTTCGGGAGACCCAGTACTTC. V usage is TRBV19 and J usage is TRBJ2-5; TRBD1 matches at 10 bases. The CDR3 has 15 amino acids. Germline assignment: CDR1 LNHDA and CDR2 SQIVND (reference sequence). J gave up 5 bases and V 5 bases, and 8 bases lay outside the gene matches.

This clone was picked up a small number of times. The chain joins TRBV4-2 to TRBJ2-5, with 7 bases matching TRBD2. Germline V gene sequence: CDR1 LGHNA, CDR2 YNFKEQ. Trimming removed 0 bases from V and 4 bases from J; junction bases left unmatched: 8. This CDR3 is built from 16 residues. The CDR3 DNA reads TGTGCCAGCAGCCAAGATGGTGCTAGCGGACGAGAGACCCAGTACTTC. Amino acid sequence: CASSQDGASGRETQYF.

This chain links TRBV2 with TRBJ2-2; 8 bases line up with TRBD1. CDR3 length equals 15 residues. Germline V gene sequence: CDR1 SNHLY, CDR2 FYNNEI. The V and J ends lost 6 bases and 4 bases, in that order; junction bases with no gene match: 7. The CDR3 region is CASRPDRVSTGELFF. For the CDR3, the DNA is TGTGCCAGCAGACCGGACAGGGTCAGCACCGGGGAGCTGTTTTTT. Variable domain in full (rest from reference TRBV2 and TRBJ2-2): EPEVTQTPSHQVTQMGQEVILRCVPISNHLYFYWYRQILGQKVEFLVSFYNNEISEKSEIFDDQFSVERPDGSNFTLKIRSTKLEDSAMYFCASRPDRVSTGELFFGEGSRLTVL.

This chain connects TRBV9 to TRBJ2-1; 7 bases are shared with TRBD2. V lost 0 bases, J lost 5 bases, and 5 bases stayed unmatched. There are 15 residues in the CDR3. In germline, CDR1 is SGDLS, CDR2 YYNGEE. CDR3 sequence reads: CASSVDPLADNEQFF. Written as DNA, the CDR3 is TGTGCCAGCAGCGTAGATCCTCTAGCGGACAATGAGCAGTTCTTC.

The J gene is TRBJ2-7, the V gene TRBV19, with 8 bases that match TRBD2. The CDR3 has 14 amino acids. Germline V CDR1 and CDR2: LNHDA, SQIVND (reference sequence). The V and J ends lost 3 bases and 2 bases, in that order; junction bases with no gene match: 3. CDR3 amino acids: CASSIAGLAYEQYF. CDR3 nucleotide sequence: TGTGCCAGTAGTATCGCGGGACTAGCCTACGAGCAGTACTTC.

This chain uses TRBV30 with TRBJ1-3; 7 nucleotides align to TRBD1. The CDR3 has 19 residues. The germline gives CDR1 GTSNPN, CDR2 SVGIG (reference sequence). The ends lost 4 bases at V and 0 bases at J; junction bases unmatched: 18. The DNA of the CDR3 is TGTGCCTGGATGCACGGTATAGGGGGCGAAATTGACTCTGGAAACACCATATATTTT. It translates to CAWMHGIGGEIDSGNTIYF.

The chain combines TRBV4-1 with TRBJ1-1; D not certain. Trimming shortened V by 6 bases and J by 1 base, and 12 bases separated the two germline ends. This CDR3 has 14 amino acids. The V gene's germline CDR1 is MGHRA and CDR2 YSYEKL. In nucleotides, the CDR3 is TGCGCCAGCAGGCAACTCGGTGGGAACACTGAAGCTTTCTTT. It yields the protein CASRQLGGNTEAFF.

The CDR3 sequence is CASSPASSSTDTQYF. The CDR3 DNA follows: TGTGCCAGCAGCCCCGCCAGTTCTAGCACAGATACGCAGTATTTT. The chain combines TRBV7-8 with TRBJ2-3; D is undetermined. CDR1 SGHVS and CDR2 FQNEAQ come from the germline V gene. Trimming took off 5 bases at V and 0 bases at J, with 12 bases between the two ends. The CDR3 runs to 15 residues.

The CDR3 coding sequence is TGTGCCTGGACGACTGGGTACGAGCAGTACTTC. This codes for CAWTTGYEQYF. This chain joins TRBV30 and TRBJ2-7; D gene ambiguous. The CDR3 contains 11 residues. CDR1 and CDR2 (germline): GTSNPN, SVGIG (reference sequence). The V gene lost 4 bases and the J gene lost 4 bases, with 8 bases spanning the gap.

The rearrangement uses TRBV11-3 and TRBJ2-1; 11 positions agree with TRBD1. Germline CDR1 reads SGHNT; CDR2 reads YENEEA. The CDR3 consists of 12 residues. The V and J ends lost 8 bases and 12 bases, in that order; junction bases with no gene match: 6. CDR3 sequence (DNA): TGTGCCAGCTCCCGCGGACAGGGGGCGCAGTTCTTC. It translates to CASSRGQGAQFF.

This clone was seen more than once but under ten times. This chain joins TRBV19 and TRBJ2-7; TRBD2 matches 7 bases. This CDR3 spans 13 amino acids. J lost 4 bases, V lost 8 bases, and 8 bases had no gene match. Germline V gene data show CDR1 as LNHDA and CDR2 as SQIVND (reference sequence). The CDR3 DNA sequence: TGTGCCAGTGCGCCTAGCGGTGCGTACGAGCAGTACTTC. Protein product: CASAPSGAYEQYF.

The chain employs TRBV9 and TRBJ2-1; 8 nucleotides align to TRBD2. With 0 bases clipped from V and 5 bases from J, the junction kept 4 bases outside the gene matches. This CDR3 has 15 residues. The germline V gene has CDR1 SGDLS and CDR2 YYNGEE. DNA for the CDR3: TGTGCCAGCAGCGTAGAACTAGCGGCTAACAATGAGCAGTTCTTC. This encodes CASSVELAANNEQFF.

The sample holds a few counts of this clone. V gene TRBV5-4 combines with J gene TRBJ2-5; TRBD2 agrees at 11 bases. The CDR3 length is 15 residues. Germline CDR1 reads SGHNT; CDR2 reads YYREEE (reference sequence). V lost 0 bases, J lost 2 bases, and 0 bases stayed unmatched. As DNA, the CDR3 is TGTGCCAGCAGCTTGGGACTAGCGGGGCAAGAGACCCAGTACTTC. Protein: CASSLGLAGQETQYF.

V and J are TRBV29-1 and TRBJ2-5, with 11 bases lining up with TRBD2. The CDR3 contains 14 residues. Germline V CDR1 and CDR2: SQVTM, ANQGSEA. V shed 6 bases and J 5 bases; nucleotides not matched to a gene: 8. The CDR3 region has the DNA TGCAGCGTAGAACTAGCGGGAGCGGCGGAGACCCAGTACTTC. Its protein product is CSVELAGAAETQYF.

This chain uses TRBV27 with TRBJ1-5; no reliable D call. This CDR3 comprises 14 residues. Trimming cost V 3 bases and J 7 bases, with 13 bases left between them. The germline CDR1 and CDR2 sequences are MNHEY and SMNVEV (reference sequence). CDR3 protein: CASSFYSGYQPQHF. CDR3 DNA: TGTGCCAGCAGTTTCTATTCCGGGTACCAGCCCCAGCATTTT.

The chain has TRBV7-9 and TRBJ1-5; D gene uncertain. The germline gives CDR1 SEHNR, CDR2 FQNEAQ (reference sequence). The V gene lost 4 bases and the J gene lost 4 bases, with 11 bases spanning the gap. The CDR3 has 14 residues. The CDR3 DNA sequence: TGTGCCAGCAGCTCAGCCCAGGCTAATCAGCCCCAGCATTTT. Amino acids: CASSSAQANQPQHF.

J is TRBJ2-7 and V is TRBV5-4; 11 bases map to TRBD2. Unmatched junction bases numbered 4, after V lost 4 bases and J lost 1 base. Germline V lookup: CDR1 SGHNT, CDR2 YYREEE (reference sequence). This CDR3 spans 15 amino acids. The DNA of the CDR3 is TGTGCCAGCAGCCATACTAGCGGGAGTTCCTACGAGCAGTACTTC. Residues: CASSHTSGSSYEQYF.

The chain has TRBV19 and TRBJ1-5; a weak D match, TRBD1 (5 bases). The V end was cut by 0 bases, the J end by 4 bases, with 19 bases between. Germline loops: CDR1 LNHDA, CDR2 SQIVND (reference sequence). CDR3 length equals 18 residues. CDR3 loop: CASSIDRETAMLNQPQHF. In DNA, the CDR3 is TGTGCCAGTAGTATAGATCGCGAGACAGCGATGCTAAATCAGCCCCAGCATTTT.

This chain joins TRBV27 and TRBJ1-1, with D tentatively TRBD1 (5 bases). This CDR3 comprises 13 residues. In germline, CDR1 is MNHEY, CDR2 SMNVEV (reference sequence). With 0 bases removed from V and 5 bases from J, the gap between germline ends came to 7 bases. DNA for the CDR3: TGTGCCAGCAGTTTATCCCAGGGTACTGAAGCTTTCTTT. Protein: CASSLSQGTEAFF.

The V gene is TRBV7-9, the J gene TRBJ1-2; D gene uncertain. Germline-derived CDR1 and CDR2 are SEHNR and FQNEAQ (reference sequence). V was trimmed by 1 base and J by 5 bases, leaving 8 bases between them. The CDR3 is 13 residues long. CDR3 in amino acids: CASSLVSTYGYTF. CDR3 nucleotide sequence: TGTGCCAGCAGCTTAGTTTCTACTTATGGCTACACCTTC. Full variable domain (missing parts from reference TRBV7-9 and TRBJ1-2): DTGVSQNPRHKITKRGQNVTFRCDPISEHNRLYWYRQTLGQGPEFLTYFQNEAQLEKSRLLSDRFSAERPKGSFSTLEIQRTEQGDSAMYLCASSLVSTYGYTFGSGTRLTVV.

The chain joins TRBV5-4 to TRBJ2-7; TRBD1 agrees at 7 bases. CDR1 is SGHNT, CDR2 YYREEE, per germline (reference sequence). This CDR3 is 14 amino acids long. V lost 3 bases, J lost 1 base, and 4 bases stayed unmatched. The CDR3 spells CASSSQGESYEQYF. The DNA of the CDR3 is TGTGCCAGCAGCTCCCAGGGGGAATCCTACGAGCAGTACTTC.

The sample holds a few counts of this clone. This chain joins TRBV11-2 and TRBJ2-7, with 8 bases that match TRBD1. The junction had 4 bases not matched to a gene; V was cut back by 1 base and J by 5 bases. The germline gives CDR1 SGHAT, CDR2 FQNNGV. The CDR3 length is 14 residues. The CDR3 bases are TGTGCCAGCAGCTTAGTCCAGGGGGCAGACGAGCAGTACTTC. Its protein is CASSLVQGADEQYF. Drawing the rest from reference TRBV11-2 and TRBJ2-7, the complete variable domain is EAGVAQSPRYKIIEKRQSVAFWCNPISGHATLYWYQQILGQGPKLLIQFQNNGVVDDSQLPKDRFSAERLKGVDSTLKIQPAKLEDSAVYLCASSLVQGADEQYFGPGTRLTVT.

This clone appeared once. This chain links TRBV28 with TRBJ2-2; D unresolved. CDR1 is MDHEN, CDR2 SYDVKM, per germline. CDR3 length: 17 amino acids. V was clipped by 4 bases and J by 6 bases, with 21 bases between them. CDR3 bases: TGTGCCAGCAGTTCCGAGACGAGAAGCGAAATTGCCGGGGAGCTGTTTTTT. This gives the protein CASSSETRSEIAGELFF.

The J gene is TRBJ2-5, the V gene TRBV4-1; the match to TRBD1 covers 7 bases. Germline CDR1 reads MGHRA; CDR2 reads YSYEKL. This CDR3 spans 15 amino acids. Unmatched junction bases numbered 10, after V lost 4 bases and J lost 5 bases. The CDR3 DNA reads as TGCGCCAGCAGCCCCGAGGGGGCCCGGTGGGAGACCCAGTACTTC. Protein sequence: CASSPEGARWETQYF.

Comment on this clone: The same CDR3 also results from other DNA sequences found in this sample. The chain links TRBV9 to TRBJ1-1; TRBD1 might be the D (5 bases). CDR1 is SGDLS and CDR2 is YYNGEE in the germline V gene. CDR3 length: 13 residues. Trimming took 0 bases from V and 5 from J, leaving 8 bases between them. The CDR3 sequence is CASSVGPGTEAFF. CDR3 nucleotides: TGTGCCAGCAGCGTAGGTCCAGGGACTGAAGCTTTCTTT.

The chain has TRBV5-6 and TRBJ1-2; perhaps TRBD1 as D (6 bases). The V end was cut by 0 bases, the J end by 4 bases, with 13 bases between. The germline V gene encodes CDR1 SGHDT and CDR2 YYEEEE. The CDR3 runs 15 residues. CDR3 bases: TGTGCCAGCAGCTTGGCCCAGGGGCCAATCTATGGCTACACCTTC. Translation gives CASSLAQGPIYGYTF.

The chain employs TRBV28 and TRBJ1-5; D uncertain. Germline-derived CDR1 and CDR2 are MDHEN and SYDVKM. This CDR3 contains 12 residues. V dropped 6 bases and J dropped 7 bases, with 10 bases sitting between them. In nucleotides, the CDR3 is TGTGCCAGCAGCTATTCTTGGCAGCCCCAGCATTTT. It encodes CASSYSWQPQHF.

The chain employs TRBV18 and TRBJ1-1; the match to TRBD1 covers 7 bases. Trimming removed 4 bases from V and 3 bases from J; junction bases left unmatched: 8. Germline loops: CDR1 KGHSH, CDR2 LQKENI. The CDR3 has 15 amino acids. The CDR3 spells CASSRRTGTDTEAFF. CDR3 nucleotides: TGTGCCAGCTCACGACGGACAGGAACCGACACTGAAGCTTTCTTT.

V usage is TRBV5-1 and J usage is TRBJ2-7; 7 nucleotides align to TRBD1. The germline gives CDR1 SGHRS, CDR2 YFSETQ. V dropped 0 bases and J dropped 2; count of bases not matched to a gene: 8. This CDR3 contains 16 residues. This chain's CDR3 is CASSLVWGQLAYEQYF. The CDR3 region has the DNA TGCGCCAGCAGCTTGGTGTGGGGACAGCTAGCCTACGAGCAGTACTTC.